This entry lists 10 T cell receptor beta chains sequenced from one sample in a study of blood T cell repertoires in COVID-19. The assay was immunoSEQ multiplex PCR, and TCRdb's table has in-frame clones only and misses some. The data show approximately 250,000 clones, around nine tenths seen once. Sequenced sample: peripheral blood. These receptors were obtained from a man aged 35-49 years with active or convalescent COVID-19.

This clone was observed a handful of times. The V call is TRBV19, the J call TRBJ1-1; D unclear. V was pared by 10 bases and J by 6 bases, with 12 bases between. The CDR3 contains 11 residues. Per the germline V gene, CDR1 is LNHDA and CDR2 is SQIVND (reference sequence). The CDR3 reads CAKKKAAEAFF. The CDR3 coding sequence is TGTGCCAAGAAAAAGGCGGCTGAAGCTTTCTTT.

V usage is TRBV30 and J usage is TRBJ1-3; 9 bases are a match to TRBD1. The CDR3 length is 17 residues. The junction had 11 bases not matched to a gene; V was cut back by 1 base and J by 4 bases. CDR1 is GTSNPN and CDR2 is SVGIG in the germline V gene (reference sequence). In nucleotides, the CDR3 is TGTGCCTGGAGTGACAGGGACAGGGTATTCGGAGGAAACACCATATATTTT. Amino acids: CAWSDRDRVFGGNTIYF.

The chain has TRBV27 and TRBJ1-3, with D possibly being TRBD1 (5 bases). Trimming pared 6 bases from V and 0 bases from J, leaving 9 bases between. CDR1 MNHEY and CDR2 SMNVEV come from the germline V gene (reference sequence). The CDR3 extends over 14 amino acids. DNA for the CDR3: TGTGCCAGCAGGGGGCTGGCCTCTGGAAACACCATATATTTT. This sequence encodes CASRGLASGNTIYF.

The rearrangement uses TRBV7-2 and TRBJ2-7; 9 bases line up with TRBD1. The CDR3 is made up of 14 amino acids. Germline CDR1 SGHTA, CDR2 FQGNSA. Trimming cost V 5 bases and J 2 bases; bases outside gene matches: 4. The CDR3 sequence is CASSRRQGAYEQYF. In nucleotides, the CDR3 is TGTGCCAGCAGCCGGAGACAGGGGGCCTACGAGCAGTACTTC.

This rearrangement joins TRBV7-9 to TRBJ2-3, with D maybe TRBD1 (5 bases). V was clipped by 3 bases and J by 5 bases, with 6 bases between them. This CDR3 contains 12 residues. Germline values: CDR1 SEHNR, CDR2 FQNEAQ (reference sequence). The CDR3 reads CASSFTGDTQYF. The CDR3 nucleotides read TGTGCCAGCAGCTTTACAGGAGATACGCAGTATTTT.

The chain employs TRBV19 and TRBJ1-6, with TRBD1 matching over 7 bases. This CDR3 spans 16 amino acids. Germline CDR1 is LNHDA and CDR2 is SQIVND (reference sequence). The ends lost 3 bases at V and 6 bases at J; junction bases unmatched: 8. The CDR3 spells CASSIEPGQINSPLHF. The CDR3, as DNA: TGTGCCAGTAGTATCGAACCGGGACAGATTAATTCACCCCTCCACTTT.

This clone has just a few counts. The chain has TRBV19 and TRBJ2-2, with 9 bases matching TRBD1. Germline trimming cut 5 bases from V and 5 bases from J; bases unmatched to any gene: 3. The CDR3 sequence is 14 residues long. The germline CDR1 and CDR2 sequences are LNHDA and SQIVND (reference sequence). In nucleotides, the CDR3 is TGTGCCAGTAGTCGGGGGACAGGGACCGGGGAGCTGTTTTTT. This sequence encodes CASSRGTGTGELFF.

The V gene is TRBV5-1, the J gene TRBJ1-5, with TRBD1 as a possible D gene (5 bases). The CDR3 sequence is 16 residues long. Looked up from germline, CDR1 is SGHRS and CDR2 is YFSETQ. The V end was cut by 4 bases, the J end by 0 bases, with 14 bases between. The chain's CDR3 is CASSDTGGISNQPQHF. CDR3 nucleotides: TGCGCCAGCAGCGATACAGGAGGGATTAGCAATCAGCCCCAGCATTTT.

The chain employs TRBV6-1 and TRBJ1-2; the D gene is possibly TRBD1 (6 bases). The germline CDR1 and CDR2 sequences are MNHNS and SASEGT. V dropped 1 base and J dropped 6 bases, with 15 bases sitting between them. This CDR3 is 15 amino acids long. The CDR3 DNA sequence: TGTGCCAGCAGTGAAGGTTTCATAGGGGGGGATGGCTACACCTTC. It specifies CASSEGFIGGDGYTF.

This clone was seen a single time. The rearrangement joins TRBV9 to TRBJ1-2, with 7 nucleotides matching TRBD1. This CDR3 has 15 amino acids. The trim removed 0 bases at V and 4 bases at J, leaving 6 bases unmatched. Germline values: CDR1 SGDLS, CDR2 YYNGEE. The CDR3 nucleotides are TGTGCCAGCAGCGTAGCCGGGGACAGATTCTATGGCTACACCTTC. Its translation: CASSVAGDRFYGYTF.